This entry describes one TCR beta chain. Its antigen is currently unknown. The record originates from a study of cytomegalovirus exposure and HLA in healthy donors. Study at large: Out of fewer than 500 genotyped donors, roughly 80% belonged to the Caucasian-associated ancestry cluster. Findings and caveats of the study: Judged likely to be a sequencing artifact was a cluster of highly shared sequence variants.

Researchers ran the PCR with 60 Vbeta and 13 Jbeta primers. Only in-frame clones appear in the TCRdb table, and some are missing; sequencing was by immunoSEQ multiplex PCR. This table holds 150,000 to 200,000 clones, approximately 80% found once. Trimming left V 1 base short and J 2 bases short, with 11 bases between. CDR1 MDHEN and CDR2 SYDVKM come from the germline V gene. The CDR3 spans 15 residues. This chain links TRBV28 with TRBJ1-2; D may be TRBD1 (5 bases). Sequences were obtained from PBMCs. The sequence came from a woman in her thirties or forties in good health and CMV-seronegative. CDR3 loop: CASSLLGRANYGYTF. DNA of the CDR3: TGTGCCAGCAGTTTATTAGGCAGGGCGAACTATGGCTACACCTTC.